This TCR beta chain was sequenced during a study of lymphopenia after photon versus proton radiotherapy. The V and J ends lost 9 bases and 4 bases respectively, with 13 bases between them. CDR3 length: 12 amino acids. Germline-derived CDR1 and CDR2 are SNHLY and FYNNEI. Produced via immunoSEQ multiplex PCR; TCRdb's table is partial and in-frame only. The sample includes about 40,000 clones, 86% of them seen just once. Note on this clone: Its antigen is still unknown.

Study-level results: Authors raise, but do not show, better survival with proton therapy. Relative stability marked proton patients; photon patients lost diversity and naive cells. After lymphocyte nadir, photon-treated repertoires showed oligoclonal expansion, especially CD8+ Temra.

This chain joins TRBV2 and TRBJ2-7; a weak D match, TRBD2 (5 bases). The source is a woman between 65 and 79 years old with pancreatic cancer. Some clones in this sample may be carry-over from other donors' samples. The specimen comprised peripheral blood, sampled from a patient treated with proton-based radiotherapy. CDR3 coding DNA: TGTGCCAGTAGCGAGATATCTTACGAGCAGTACTTC. As protein: CASSEISYEQYF.